What follows are 2 T cell receptor beta chains derived from one specimen sequenced in a study of blood T cell repertoires in COVID-19. TCRdb's copy holds only in-frame clones and misses some; the assay was immunoSEQ multiplex PCR. Here the sample spans over 200,000 clones, 70% to 90% being singletons. The sequenced sample was PBMCs or T cells enriched from blood (not recorded which). The receptors derive from a young man who had recovered from COVID-19.

The rearrangement links TRBV15 to TRBJ2-7, with 9 positions matching TRBD1. The CDR3 sequence is 15 residues long. The trim removed 1 base at V and 4 bases at J, leaving 5 bases unmatched. Germline CDR1 is LNHNV and CDR2 is YYDKDF (reference sequence). CDR3 sequence (DNA): TGTGCCACCAGCAGAGCGACCGGGACAGGGTACGAGCAGTACTTC. Protein: CATSRATGTGYEQYF.

The chain combines TRBV7-2 with TRBJ2-1; the D gene is possibly TRBD1 (6 bases). Germline CDR1 is SGHTA and CDR2 is FQGNSA. The CDR3 extends over 13 amino acids. V lost 2 bases and J lost 8, with 10 bases in between. The CDR3 nucleotides read TGTGCCAGCAGCTTAATCAGGGGCCATGAGCAGTTCTTC. It yields the protein CASSLIRGHEQFF.